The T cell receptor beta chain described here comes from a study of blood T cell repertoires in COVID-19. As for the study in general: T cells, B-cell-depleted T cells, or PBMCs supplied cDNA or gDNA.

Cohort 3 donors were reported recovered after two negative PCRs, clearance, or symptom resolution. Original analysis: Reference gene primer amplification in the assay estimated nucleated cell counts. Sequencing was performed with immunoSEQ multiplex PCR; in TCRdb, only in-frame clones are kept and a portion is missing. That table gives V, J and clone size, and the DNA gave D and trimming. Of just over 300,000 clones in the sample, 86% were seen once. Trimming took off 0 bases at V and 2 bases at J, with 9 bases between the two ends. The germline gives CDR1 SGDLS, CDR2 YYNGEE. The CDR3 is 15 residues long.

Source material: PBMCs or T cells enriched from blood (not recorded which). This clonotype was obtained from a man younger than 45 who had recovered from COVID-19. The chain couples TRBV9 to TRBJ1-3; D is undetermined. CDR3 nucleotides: TGTGCCAGCAGCGTAGCTCCCGGGACTGGAAACACCATATATTTT. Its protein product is CASSVAPGTGNTIYF.